This T cell receptor (beta chain) appears in the sequencing data of a study of T cell responses to AZD1222 COVID-19 vaccine (dated by TCRdb to the early 2020s). At the level of the whole study: AZD1222 recipients given second doses at about 4 weeks or at about 12 weeks were pooled, since spike-specific TCR depth and breadth were not found to differ between the two schedules. TCR sequencing was performed for more than 230 trial participants, of whom about 210 were given two doses of AZD1222 and some 26 were given two doses of MenACWY control vaccine. Trial participants were enrolled by age into subgroups of 18-55, 56-69 and 70-plus years, and around 140, 26 and 57 TCR-sequenced participants, respectively, were included in these subgroups.

Measured from the cysteine to the phenylalanine, the CDR3 is 13 residues long. Only CDR3 DNA is held: 39 bases, read in frame from base 1. CDR1 is given as SNHLY and CDR2 as FYNNEI, both from the germline V gene. V is pared back by 0 bases and J by 11 bases, with 11 bases lying between the germline termini. Turning to this clone: This receptor's antigen is unknown. Per-base qualities were not stored, and no clone one base away is much larger.

General study outcomes and caveats: After two AZD1222 doses, both the breadth and the depth of spike-specific TCRs were significantly higher than at day 0 and than in MenACWY recipients. Most participants were white British and females outnumbered males, and the authors suggested that clonal diversity may have been underestimated. In the small 56-69-year group, the increase in depth fell short of significance, most likely because of low power. Conclusions about previously exposed vaccinees are limited, since just a handful of AZD1222 recipients were seropositive for SARS-CoV-2 at baseline. The whole spike protein was spanned by vaccine-associated CD4 TCRs, and dominant responses were seen in regions 160-218 and 743-854. No day 14 peak-response samples were available, so repertoires were characterized only after the peak T cell response. Reportedly, close to half of the unique spike-specific TCRs recognized epitopes lying outside the regions that are mutated in the B.1.351 and B.1.1.7 variants.

The time point label, as the study defines it: baseline before first vaccination. Vaccinee samples were obtained from the UK trials COV001 and COV002, which included a single-blind randomized controlled phase 2/3 trial of AZD1222 (ChAdOx1 nCoV-19) in healthy adults. For TCRbeta chain sequencing, PBMC samples from trial participants were taken at day 0 and at day 28 after the second dose. The CDR3 regions of human TCRbeta chains were analyzed by immunosequencing. The authors processed their data as follows. TCRs in the repertoires were compared against a reference library of SARS-CoV-2-specific TCRs that had been generated with the MIRA antigen-specificity platform. Breadth meant the fraction of unique TCRs that were SARS-CoV-2-associated, whereas depth meant the fraction of total T cells that were SARS-CoV-2-associated. Using the MIRA data, every spike-specific TCR was mapped to the spike region that the TCR reacted to and assigned to either a CD4 or a CD8 class. Log10-transformed breadth and depth values were compared by one-way ANOVA with Sidak's multiple comparisons tests. TCRdb holds this immuneACCESS table with in-frame rearrangements only. Some clones are missing; in checked studies, unresolved V genes explain under half, and the rest has no known cause. That table supplies the V and J calls and clone size; D and trimming were determined from the DNA. This sample lists about 85,000 clones; around 90% were detected once. Clones ranked in the top ten supply about 15% of the sample.

The clonotype was recovered from an adult in good health. Sequencing was performed on peripheral blood, taken on day 0 of AZD1222 vaccination. The chain is made from TRBV2 and TRBJ1-5, with an unclear D gene assignment. The CDR3 here reads CASSEALLGSQHF. The nucleotide sequence reads TGTGCCAGCAGTGAAGCGCTCTTGGGTTCCCAGCATTTT. The entire variable domain, with the stretches around the CDR3 drawn from the reference TRBV2 and TRBJ1-5 proteins, is EPEVTQTPSHQVTQMGQEVILRCVPISNHLYFYWYRQILGQKVEFLVSFYNNEISEKSEIFDDQFSVERPDGSNFTLKIRSTKLEDSAMYFCASSEALLGSQHFGDGTRLSIL.